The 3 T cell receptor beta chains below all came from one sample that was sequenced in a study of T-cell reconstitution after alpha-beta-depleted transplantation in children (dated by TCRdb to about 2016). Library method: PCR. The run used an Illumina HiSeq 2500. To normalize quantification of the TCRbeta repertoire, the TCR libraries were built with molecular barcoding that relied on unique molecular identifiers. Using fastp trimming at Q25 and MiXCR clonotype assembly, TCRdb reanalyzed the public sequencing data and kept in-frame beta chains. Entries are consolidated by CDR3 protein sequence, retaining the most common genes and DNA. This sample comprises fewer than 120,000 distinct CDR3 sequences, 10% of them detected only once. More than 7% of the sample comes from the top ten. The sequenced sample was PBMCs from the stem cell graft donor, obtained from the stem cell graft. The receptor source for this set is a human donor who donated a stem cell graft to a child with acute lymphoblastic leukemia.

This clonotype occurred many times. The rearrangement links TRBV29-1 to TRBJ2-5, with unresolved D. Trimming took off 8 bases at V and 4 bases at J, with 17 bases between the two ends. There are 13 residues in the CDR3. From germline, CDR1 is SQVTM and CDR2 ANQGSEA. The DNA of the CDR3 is TGCAGCTTCATGAAGGCGTTGGGAGAGACCCAGTACTTC. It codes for CSFMKALGETQYF. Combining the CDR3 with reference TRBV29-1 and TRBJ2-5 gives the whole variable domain SAVISQKPSRDICQRGTSLTIQCQVDSQVTMMFWYRQQPGQSLTLIATANQGSEATYESGFVIDKFPISRPNLTFSTLTVSNMSPEDSSIYLCSFMKALGETQYFGPGTRLLVL.

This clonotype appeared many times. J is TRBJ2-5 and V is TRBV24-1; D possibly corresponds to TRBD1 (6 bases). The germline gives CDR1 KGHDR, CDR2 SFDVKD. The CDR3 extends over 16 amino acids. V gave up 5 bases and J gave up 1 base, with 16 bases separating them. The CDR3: CATSVSGALAQETQYF. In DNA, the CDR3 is TGTGCCACCAGTGTATCAGGGGCCCTGGCCCAAGAGACCCAGTACTTC.

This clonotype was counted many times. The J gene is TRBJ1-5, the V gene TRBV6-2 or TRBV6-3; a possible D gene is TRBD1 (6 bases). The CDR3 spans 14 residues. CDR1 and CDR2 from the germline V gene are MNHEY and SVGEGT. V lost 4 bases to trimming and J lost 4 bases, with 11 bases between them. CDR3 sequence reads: CASSSQRGNQPQHF. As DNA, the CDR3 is TGTGCCAGCAGTTCGCAAAGGGGGAATCAGCCCCAGCATTTT.